The sequence of this T cell receptor (beta chain) was determined in a study of CD8 T cells in ankylosing spondylitis. Study-level points and caveats: Earlier studies detected some motif variants in reactive arthritis synovial fluid and blood. Ankylosing spondylitis blood seemed to carry a telltale TCR beta motif made of under ten highly homologous variants.

Making use of molecular barcodes, quantitative 5'-RACE generated TCR beta libraries. MiXCR was run by TCRdb on the 5' RACE reads, yielding one entry per CDR3 protein. In the table there are about 440,000 distinct CDR3 sequences, 17% of which are singletons. The CDR3 runs 14 residues. V lost 6 bases and J 0 bases, leaving 8 bases between the germline ends. CDR1 and CDR2 (germline): MGHRA, YSYEKL. This clonotype was found many times. The antigen is unknown. V usage is TRBV4-1 and J usage is TRBJ2-2; tentative D call: TRBD2 (6 bases). Sequencing was done on a sample of blood, either unsorted or a sorted T cell fraction (not recorded which). The sequence was collected from a male donor with ankylosing spondylitis. This CDR3 reads CASSPGANTGELFF. The DNA for the CDR3 is TGCGCCAGCAGTCCGGGGGCGAACACCGGGGAGCTGTTTTTT.